This T cell receptor (beta chain) was identified during a study of T-cell reconstitution after alpha-beta-depleted transplantation in children listed by TCRdb under 2016. About the full investigation: Using TCR repertoire profiling, the study quantitatively followed how T-cell immune reconstitution unfolded in children after TCRalphabeta/CD19-depleted allogeneic hematopoietic cell transplantation.

Taken from cysteine to phenylalanine, the CDR3 has 13 residues. The only DNA kept is the CDR3, 39 bases in frame from the first base. V lost 6 bases and J lost 0 bases, and the count of bases not matched to a germline gene is 4. From the germline V gene, CDR1 is SQVTM and CDR2 is ANQGSEA. In this sample, this clonotype turned up many times. What this receptor recognizes is not known. No per-base quality is available; no much larger clone lies one base away. Library creation used PCR. Instrument used: Illumina HiSeq 2500. Molecular barcoding was employed in the preparation of TCR libraries, with unique molecular identifiers being used to normalize TCRbeta repertoire quantification. In TCRdb, the public reads were trimmed at Q25 with fastp and aligned with MiXCR, with productive beta chains retained. Identical CDR3 proteins give one entry, which carries the most common genes and DNA. In this sample the table shows hundreds of thousands of distinct CDR3 sequences, 10% to 13% of which occur a single time. About 4.3% of the sample is taken by the ten largest.

The origin of this receptor is a human donor who donated a stem cell graft to a child with acute myeloid leukemia. The rearrangement joined TRBV29-1 to TRBJ2-7; 8 bases in the junction line up with TRBD1. The specimen was PBMCs from the stem cell graft donor, collected from the stem cell graft. The DNA sequence follows: TGCAGCGTCCGGGACAGGTCCTCCTACGAGCAGTACTTC. It codes for CSVRDRSSYEQYF.